Listed below are T cell receptor beta chains from one sample, sequenced in a study of OX40 agonist ivuxolimab in advanced cancers. Repertoires were generated with immunoSEQ multiplex PCR, while TCRdb's copy carries only in-frame clones and drops some. This table has about 40,000 clones, about 85% appearing once. This specimen consisted of CD4+ or CD8+ T cells sorted from blood, obtained in a trial of the OX40 agonist ivuxolimab. The origin of the receptors is an adult with an advanced solid tumor such as melanoma, head and neck, liver or kidney cancer. CDR3s include the opening cysteine and the closing phenylalanine or tryptophan. D genes are given only for firm matches. Rows may omit the clone size; those that give it use once, few, many or a size class.

abundance	v_gene	len	d_gene	j_gene	CDR3nt	CDR3aa
NA	TRBV9	15	NA	TRBJ2-5	TGTGCCAGCAGCTCGCTCTCTGGACAGCAAGAGACCCAGTACTTC	CASSSLSGQQETQYF
once	TRBV7-9	15	NA	TRBJ2-7	TGTGCCAGCAGCCCTATGGCGACCCTTTCCTACGAGCAGTACTTC	CASSPMATLSYEQYF
NA	TRBV4-3	15	TRBD1	TRBJ2-7	TGCGCCAGCAGCCATGGGACAGGCAGCTCCTACGAGCAGTACTTC	CASSHGTGSSYEQYF
NA	TRBV19	17	NA	TRBJ1-1	TGTGCCAGTAGTACCGAGGACCGAACTCTCAGTAACACTGAAGCTTTCTTT	CASSTEDRTLSNTEAFF
NA	TRBV2	13	NA	TRBJ1-2	TGTGCCAGCAGTGATGCCAGTAACTATGGCTACACCTTC	CASSDASNYGYTF
NA	TRBV30	16	NA	TRBJ2-7	TGTGCCTGGAGTGTTTATCCCGAGCACACTGCCTACGAGCAGTACTTC	CAWSVYPEHTAYEQYF
NA	TRBV9	14	NA	TRBJ2-7	TGTGCCAGCAGTGAGAGAGAGCCTTCCTACGAGCAGTACTTC	CASSEREPSYEQYF
NA	TRBV14	15	NA	TRBJ2-2	TGTGCCAGCAGCCAAGGGTGGGGGACCGGCGGGGAGCTGTTTTTT	CASSQGWGTGGELFF
NA	TRBV6-6	15	NA	TRBJ2-7	TGTGCCAGCAGCCCGGACGTTACGAGCTCCTACGAGCAGTACTTC	CASSPDVTSSYEQYF
NA	TRBV5-1	19	TRBD1	TRBJ2-7	TGCGCCAGCAGCCTCCTAAAGGACAGGGGGCGCTTAGTCCCCAGCGAGCAGTACTTC	CASSLLKDRGRLVPSEQYF
NA	TRBV27	15	TRBD1	TRBJ1-5	TGTGCCAGCAGTCTCACGACAGGGTCGAATCAGCCCCAGCATTTT	CASSLTTGSNQPQHF
medium-sized	TRBV27	15	NA	TRBJ1-1	TGTGCCAGCAGTTTTTCCGGGACGGGGAACACTGAAGCTTTCTTT	CASSFSGTGNTEAFF
NA	TRBV7-9	15	TRBD1	TRBJ2-1	TGTGCCAGCACCCCTCCACAGGGGAATCGAGGTGAGCAGTTCTTC	CASTPPQGNRGEQFF
NA	TRBV9	15	NA	TRBJ2-1	TGTGCCAGCAGCGCCGAGGGGTTCGCCTACAATGAGCAGTTCTTC	CASSAEGFAYNEQFF
NA	TRBV9	12	TRBD1	TRBJ2-7	TGTGCCAGCAGCAAGCAGGGGGCCGAGCAGTACTTC	CASSKQGAEQYF
NA	TRBV5-1	15	NA	TRBJ2-7	TGCGCCAGCAGCCGGGGCGGGACATCCTACTACGAGCAGTACTTC	CASSRGGTSYYEQYF
few	TRBV19	13	NA	TRBJ2-2	TGTGCCAGTAGTATTTGGGGACCCGGGGAGCTGTTTTTT	CASSIWGPGELFF
once	TRBV27	16	TRBD1	TRBJ2-7	TGTGCCAGCAGTTTACCCCCCGGGACAGGGCTCCCCGAGCAGTACTTC	CASSLPPGTGLPEQYF
NA	TRBV29-1	14	NA	TRBJ1-3	TGCAGCGTTGACGACAGAAGCTCTGGAAACACCATATATTTT	CSVDDRSSGNTIYF
NA	TRBV10-3	14	NA	TRBJ2-3	TGTGCCATCAGTGAGACATCTAGCACAGATACGCAGTATTTT	CAISETSSTDTQYF
NA	TRBV2	14	NA	TRBJ2-7	TGTGCCAGCAGTGATCCTAGGTGGGAATACGAGCAGTACTTC	CASSDPRWEYEQYF
NA	TRBV9	15	NA	TRBJ2-3	TGTGCCAGCACTGACCGGGGGAAAAGCACAGATACGCAGTATTTT	CASTDRGKSTDTQYF
NA	TRBV7-8	21	TRBD2	TRBJ2-3	TGTGCCAGCAGCTTAGAAACGCCAGTGATGGCTAGCGGGAGAGGGACAGATACGCAGTATTTT	CASSLETPVMASGRGTDTQYF
NA	TRBV5-1	22	TRBD2	TRBJ2-1	TGCGCCAGCAGCTTTTTCGGGCGAGGAGGTGGCGGCGGGAGGGGCGCCTACAATGAGCAGTTCTTC	CASSFFGRGGGGGRGAYNEQFF
NA	TRBV2	19	NA	TRBJ1-5	TGTGCCAGCAGTGAAGTATCTTCGGCCCCCATCCTACTAAATCAGCCCCAGCATTTT	CASSEVSSAPILLNQPQHF
NA	TRBV4-3	16	TRBD1	TRBJ1-1	TGCGCCAGCAGCCCCTCAGGGGGGGGGATCAACACTGAAGCTTTCTTT	CASSPSGGGINTEAFF
NA	TRBV12-5	14	NA	TRBJ2-7	TGTGCTAGTGGTGGGGGGCGTGGGCTCAACGAGCAGTACTTC	CASGGGRGLNEQYF
once	TRBV15	15	NA	TRBJ1-5	TGTGCCACCAGCAGAGAAGACTCGACGGGGAGGGCCCAGCATTTT	CATSREDSTGRAQHF
NA	TRBV29-1	13	NA	TRBJ1-2	TGCAGCGTTGAGGTTGGCAGGGACTATGGCTACACCTTC	CSVEVGRDYGYTF
few	TRBV15	15	NA	TRBJ1-2	TGTGCCACCAGCAGAGAGGGCTCAGGGAACTATGGCTACACCTTC	CATSREGSGNYGYTF
NA	TRBV19	16	NA	TRBJ1-2	TGTGCCAGCAGTACGGGAGGAACTCGCGTTAACTATGGCTACACCTTC	CASSTGGTRVNYGYTF
once	TRBV19	13	NA	TRBJ2-7	TGTGCCAGTAGTATAGTGGGCAGCTACGAGCAGTACTTC	CASSIVGSYEQYF
NA	TRBV27	14	TRBD1	TRBJ2-1	TGTGCCAGCACTGGCGGGACAGGTAATGTTGAGCAGTTCTTC	CASTGGTGNVEQFF
NA	TRBV9	15	TRBD2	TRBJ2-1	TGTGCCAGCAGCCCCGGGACTAGCAACTACAATGAGCAGTTCTTC	CASSPGTSNYNEQFF
NA	TRBV19	14	TRBD2	TRBJ2-1	TGTGCCAGTAGTATAAAAGGACTAGCGGACCTGGCGTTCTTC	CASSIKGLADLAFF
NA	TRBV4-3	13	TRBD1	TRBJ2-7	TGCGCCAGCAGCCAAGGGACAGGGTACGAGCAGTACTTC	CASSQGTGYEQYF
NA	TRBV5-6	15	NA	TRBJ1-1	TGTGCCAGCAGCGCTGGTACGGGGGCTGACACTGAAGCTTTCTTT	CASSAGTGADTEAFF
NA	TRBV9	15	NA	TRBJ1-1	TGTGCCAGCAGCGTAGGAAGGTGGCCGAACACTGAAGCTTTCTTT	CASSVGRWPNTEAFF
once	TRBV5-6	18	NA	TRBJ2-3	TGTGCCAGCAGCAGCCGGCAGGACAGAGTGTGCCCAGCTTGTGCGCAGTATTTT	CASSSRQDRVCPACAQYF
NA	TRBV13	16	TRBD2	TRBJ2-7	TGTGCCAGCAGCCCCCAGGGGCGGGGGGGCATCCACGAGCAGTACTTC	CASSPQGRGGIHEQYF
NA	TRBV27	13	NA	TRBJ2-5	TGTGCCAGCAGTTTTTTCGGGCAAGAGACCCAGTACTTC	CASSFFGQETQYF
NA	TRBV7-3	13	NA	TRBJ2-7	TGTGCCAGCGCCACCGGGTCCCTGGGGGAGCAGTACTTC	CASATGSLGEQYF
NA	TRBV7-6	16	TRBD2	TRBJ2-7	TGTGCCAGCAGCTTGGGAGGGCGGGGGTTACCCTACGAGCAGTACTTC	CASSLGGRGLPYEQYF
NA	TRBV27	16	NA	TRBJ2-5	TGTGCCAGCAGTTTATTTCCCTCACAGGGGAGGGAGACCCAGTACTTC	CASSLFPSQGRETQYF
NA	TRBV9	15	TRBD1	TRBJ1-4	TGTGCCAGCAGCTCTGGTGGAGGGGGCCTTGAAAAACTGTTTTTT	CASSSGGGGLEKLFF
few	TRBV9	15	NA	TRBJ1-1	TGTGCCAGCAGCGTAGAGGACATAAGGCTCGGTGAAGCTTTCTTT	CASSVEDIRLGEAFF
once	TRBV9	15	NA	TRBJ1-2	TGTGCCAGCAACCCCCTCCCGGGGGGAGGCTATGGCTACACCTTC	CASNPLPGGGYGYTF